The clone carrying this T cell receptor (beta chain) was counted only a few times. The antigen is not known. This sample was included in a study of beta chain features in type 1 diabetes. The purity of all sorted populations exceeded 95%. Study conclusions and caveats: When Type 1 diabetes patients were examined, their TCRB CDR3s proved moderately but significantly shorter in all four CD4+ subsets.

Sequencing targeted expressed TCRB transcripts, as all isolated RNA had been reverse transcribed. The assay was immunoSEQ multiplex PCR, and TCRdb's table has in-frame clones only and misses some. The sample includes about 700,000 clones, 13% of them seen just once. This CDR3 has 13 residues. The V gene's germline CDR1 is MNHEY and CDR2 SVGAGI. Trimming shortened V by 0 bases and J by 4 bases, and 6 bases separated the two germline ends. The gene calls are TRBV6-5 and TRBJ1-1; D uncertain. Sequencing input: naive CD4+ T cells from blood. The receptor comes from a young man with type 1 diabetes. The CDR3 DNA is TGTGCCAGCAGTTACTCCGGGGTCACTGAAGCTTTCTTT. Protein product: CASSYSGVTEAFF.